These T cell receptor beta chains were read from a single sample in a study of blood T cell repertoires in COVID-19. TCRdb's table, derived via immunoSEQ multiplex PCR, lists solely in-frame clones and lacks some. The data show about 200,000 clones, about four fifths seen once. Sequenced: PBMCs or T cells enriched from blood (not recorded which). These receptors all come from a man aged 40-50 years who had recovered from COVID-19. Each CDR3 is given with its conserved first and last residue. The D gene is left open where the match is weak. Rows give clone size only sometimes, using once, few, many, or a class for an expanded clone.

clone size: few
D gene: TRBD1
CDR3 length: 15
V gene: TRBV3-1/TRBV3-2
J gene: TRBJ1-6
CDR3 DNA: TGTGCCAGCAGCCCGTTAACGACAGGGGCTTCACCCCTCCACTTT
CDR3 protein: CASSPLTTGASPLHF

clone size: NA
D gene: NA
CDR3 length: 13
V gene: TRBV10-3
J gene: TRBJ1-1
CDR3 DNA: TGTGCCATTAAGGGACGGGGGAGGACTGAAGCTTTCTTT
CDR3 protein: CAIKGRGRTEAFF

clone size: NA
D gene: TRBD1
CDR3 length: 14
V gene: TRBV5-1
J gene: TRBJ1-2
CDR3 DNA: TGCGCCAGCAGCCCGGCGGACAGGAACTATGGCTACACCTTC
CDR3 protein: CASSPADRNYGYTF

clone size: NA
D gene: TRBD1
CDR3 length: 15
V gene: TRBV9
J gene: TRBJ2-7
CDR3 DNA: TGTGCCAGCAGCGTTGGACAGGGGGTTACCCACGAGCAGTACTTC
CDR3 protein: CASSVGQGVTHEQYF

clone size: NA
D gene: TRBD1
CDR3 length: 13
V gene: TRBV5-5
J gene: TRBJ1-1
CDR3 DNA: TGTGCCAGCAGCGGTACAGGGGACACTGAAGCTTTCTTT
CDR3 protein: CASSGTGDTEAFF

clone size: NA
D gene: TRBD1
CDR3 length: 16
V gene: TRBV13
J gene: TRBJ1-5
CDR3 DNA: TGTGCCAGCAGCTCGTCGAAACAGGGGGCGGAAGGGCCCCAGCATTTT
CDR3 protein: CASSSSKQGAEGPQHF

clone size: NA
D gene: TRBD1
CDR3 length: 13
V gene: TRBV6-6
J gene: TRBJ1-1
CDR3 DNA: TGTGCCAGCATTCGACAGGGCGGCACTGAAGCTTTCTTT
CDR3 protein: CASIRQGGTEAFF

clone size: NA
D gene: TRBD1
CDR3 length: 17
V gene: TRBV5-5
J gene: TRBJ1-4
CDR3 DNA: TGTGCCAGCAGCTATACGGGACAGGGAGCCGGGCTTGAAAAACTGTTTTTT
CDR3 protein: CASSYTGQGAGLEKLFF

clone size: NA
D gene: NA
CDR3 length: 16
V gene: TRBV5-6
J gene: TRBJ1-2
CDR3 DNA: TGTGCCAGCAGCTTGGTAGTGCAGGTTACTAACTATGGCTACACCTTC
CDR3 protein: CASSLVVQVTNYGYTF

clone size: NA
D gene: NA
CDR3 length: 18
V gene: TRBV4-1
J gene: TRBJ1-2
CDR3 DNA: TGCGCCAGCAGCCAAGATATGGGGATGGGGCAGGGCGGGGGTGGCTACACCTTC
CDR3 protein: CASSQDMGMGQGGGGYTF

clone size: NA
D gene: NA
CDR3 length: 14
V gene: TRBV30
J gene: TRBJ1-1
CDR3 DNA: TGTGCCTGGAACCAACGAGGAGGACTACGTGAGGCTTTCTTT
CDR3 protein: CAWNQRGGLREAFF

clone size: few
D gene: TRBD2
CDR3 length: 15
V gene: TRBV3-1/TRBV3-2
J gene: TRBJ2-2
CDR3 DNA: TGTGCCAGCAGTCTCGGGGGGGCACGAACCGGGGAGCTGTTTTTT
CDR3 protein: CASSLGGARTGELFF

clone size: few
D gene: NA
CDR3 length: 12
V gene: TRBV14
J gene: TRBJ1-2
CDR3 DNA: TGTGCCAGCAGCCAAGATTGGTCGGGTTACACCTTC
CDR3 protein: CASSQDWSGYTF

clone size: NA
D gene: NA
CDR3 length: 14
V gene: TRBV6-1
J gene: TRBJ1-5
CDR3 DNA: TGTGCCAGCAGTGAAGCGCGGGTCGATCAGCCCCAGCATTTT
CDR3 protein: CASSEARVDQPQHF

clone size: NA
D gene: NA
CDR3 length: 12
V gene: TRBV5-4
J gene: TRBJ1-1
CDR3 DNA: TGTGCCAGCAGCTTCGGGAACACTGAAGCTTTCTTT
CDR3 protein: CASSFGNTEAFF

clone size: once
D gene: NA
CDR3 length: 13
V gene: TRBV2
J gene: TRBJ1-2
CDR3 DNA: TGTGCCAGCAGTCGGGGTTTCAACTATGGCTACACCTTC
CDR3 protein: CASSRGFNYGYTF

clone size: NA
D gene: TRBD1
CDR3 length: 15
V gene: TRBV5-1
J gene: TRBJ1-1
CDR3 DNA: TGCGCCAGCAGCTTGCCCGGGACAGTAAACACTGAAGCTTTCTTT
CDR3 protein: CASSLPGTVNTEAFF

clone size: NA
D gene: NA
CDR3 length: 13
V gene: TRBV5-6
J gene: TRBJ1-1
CDR3 DNA: TGTGCCAGCAGCTCCCGACTCCTAACAGAAGCTTTCTTT
CDR3 protein: CASSSRLLTEAFF

clone size: NA
D gene: NA
CDR3 length: 14
V gene: TRBV2
J gene: TRBJ1-1
CDR3 DNA: TGTGCCAGCAGTGGGATAGTAAGCGACAGCAAAGCTTTCTTT
CDR3 protein: CASSGIVSDSKAFF

clone size: NA
D gene: NA
CDR3 length: 13
V gene: TRBV30
J gene: TRBJ2-3
CDR3 DNA: TGTGCCTGGAGTCAAGACGGGACAGATACGCAGTATTTT
CDR3 protein: CAWSQDGTDTQYF

clone size: once
D gene: TRBD1
CDR3 length: 21
V gene: TRBV7-2
J gene: TRBJ2-6
CDR3 DNA: TGTGCCAGCAGCTTAGCTACATCAGGACAGGGATGCTTCTCTGGGGCCAACGTCCTGACTTTC
CDR3 protein: CASSLATSGQGCFSGANVLTF

clone size: NA
D gene: TRBD1
CDR3 length: 14
V gene: TRBV13
J gene: TRBJ1-2
CDR3 DNA: TGTGCCAGCAGCTTGGACAGGGCGGACTATGGCTACACCTTC
CDR3 protein: CASSLDRADYGYTF

clone size: NA
D gene: TRBD1
CDR3 length: 14
V gene: TRBV7-8
J gene: TRBJ1-4
CDR3 DNA: TGTGCCAGCAGCCCTACGGACAGGGGGGAAAAACTGTTTTTT
CDR3 protein: CASSPTDRGEKLFF

clone size: NA
D gene: NA
CDR3 length: 16
V gene: TRBV5-4
J gene: TRBJ2-3
CDR3 DNA: TGTGCCAGCAGCTCCGGGATCTCCAAAAGCACAGATACGCAGTATTTT
CDR3 protein: CASSSGISKSTDTQYF

clone size: NA
D gene: NA
CDR3 length: 17
V gene: TRBV4-3
J gene: TRBJ1-3
CDR3 DNA: TGCGCCAGCAGCCAAGATGCCGTGGGCCTCTCTGGAAACACCATATATTTT
CDR3 protein: CASSQDAVGLSGNTIYF

clone size: NA
D gene: TRBD2
CDR3 length: 18
V gene: TRBV4-1
J gene: TRBJ2-3
CDR3 DNA: TGCGCCAGCAGCCAAACCGGGACTAGCGGGGTTAGCACAGATACGCAGTATTTT
CDR3 protein: CASSQTGTSGVSTDTQYF

clone size: once
D gene: TRBD1
CDR3 length: 14
V gene: TRBV5-1
J gene: TRBJ2-2
CDR3 DNA: TGCGCCAGCAGCTTGACAGGGGTGGCCGGGGAGCTGTTTTTT
CDR3 protein: CASSLTGVAGELFF

clone size: NA
D gene: TRBD1
CDR3 length: 13
V gene: TRBV18
J gene: TRBJ1-3
CDR3 DNA: TGTGCCAGCTCCCCGGGGACAGGCCATCTCTACTATTTT
CDR3 protein: CASSPGTGHLYYF

clone size: NA
D gene: TRBD1
CDR3 length: 14
V gene: TRBV4-3
J gene: TRBJ1-4
CDR3 DNA: TGCGCCAGCAGCCAAGCAGGGGGATCAGAAAAACTGTTTTTT
CDR3 protein: CASSQAGGSEKLFF